These 28 T cell receptor beta chains came from one sample sequenced in a study of OX40 agonist ivuxolimab in advanced cancers. The table came from immunoSEQ multiplex PCR; TCRdb's copy has only in-frame clones and leaves some out. The table records 35,000 to 45,000 clones, about nine tenths of them present only once. Sequenced material: CD4+ or CD8+ T cells sorted from blood, taken in a trial of the OX40 agonist ivuxolimab. The receptor source for this set is an adult with an advanced solid tumor such as melanoma, head and neck, liver or kidney cancer.

The chain recombines TRBV19 with TRBJ1-4, with D unresolved. Trimming took off 0 bases at V and 6 bases at J, with 5 bases between the two ends. Germline lookup yields CDR1 LNHDA and CDR2 SQIVND (reference sequence). The CDR3 runs 13 residues. The CDR3 here is CASSIDGDEKLFF. The CDR3 DNA follows: TGTGCCAGTAGTATAGATGGTGATGAAAAACTGTTTTTT.

The chain is built from TRBV4-2 and TRBJ2-2; TRBD2 is a possible D gene (6 bases). Trimming left V 10 bases short and J 4 bases short, with 13 bases between. From germline, CDR1 is LGHNA and CDR2 YNFKEQ. The CDR3 covers 13 residues. The CDR3 DNA follows: TGTGCCACCCTAAGGGAGGTCACCGGGGAGCTGTTTTTT. This sequence encodes CATLREVTGELFF.

The J gene is TRBJ1-1, the V gene TRBV19; D uncertain. Germline loops: CDR1 LNHDA, CDR2 SQIVND (reference sequence). CDR3 length: 11 amino acids. Trimming cost V 11 bases and J 1 base, with 8 bases left between them. The CDR3 DNA sequence: TGTGCCTCCATAGGGAACACTGAAGCTTTCTTT. Its protein is CASIGNTEAFF.

The chain employs TRBV2 and TRBJ1-1; TRBD1 is a possible D gene (6 bases). V dropped 7 bases and J dropped 5 bases, with 11 bases sitting between them. CDR1 is SNHLY and CDR2 is FYNNEI in the germline V gene. This CDR3 spans 12 amino acids. The CDR3 DNA reads as TGTGCCAGCAACTACAGGGATACTGAAGCTTTCTTT. Protein sequence: CASNYRDTEAFF.

V and J are TRBV5-4 and TRBJ1-2, with D maybe TRBD1 (5 bases). The CDR3 is made up of 14 amino acids. Germline-derived CDR1 and CDR2 are SGHNT and YYREEE (reference sequence). Deletions cut 0 bases from V and 4 bases from J, with 10 bases between. As DNA, the CDR3 is TGTGCCAGCAGCTTGGGGCAGGGCATCTATGGCTACACCTTC. It encodes CASSLGQGIYGYTF.

This rearrangement joins TRBV7-9 to TRBJ2-3; the match to TRBD1 covers 8 bases. V trimming: 2 bases; J trimming: 5 bases; junction bases outside the gene matches: 9. CDR1 and CDR2 from the germline V gene are SEHNR and FQNEAQ (reference sequence). The CDR3 totals 16 residues. CDR3: CASSLPRDRGEDTQYF. The CDR3 coding sequence is TGTGCCAGCAGCTTACCGAGAGACAGGGGAGAAGATACGCAGTATTTT.

A remark on this clone: Relative to the germline gene, one junction end is altered; a read error may explain this. The V gene is TRBV7-7, the J gene TRBJ2-5, with 7 nucleotides matching TRBD2. This CDR3 region has 15 residues. Looked up from germline, CDR1 is SSHAT and CDR2 is FNYEAQ (reference sequence). This CDR3 reads CASSLGRREMETQYF. As DNA, the CDR3 is TGTGCTAGCAGCTTAGGTCGGCGGGAGATGGAGACCCAGTACTTC.

Only one count was recorded for this clone. This chain links TRBV7-6 with TRBJ1-4; a possible D gene is TRBD1 (5 bases). Trimming removed 4 bases at V and 8 bases at J, with 11 bases between. The CDR3 runs 13 residues. Germline assignment: CDR1 SGHVS and CDR2 FNYEAQ. The CDR3 reads CASSYGTVEKLFF. The CDR3 DNA follows: TGTGCCAGCAGCTACGGGACGGTAGAAAAACTGTTTTTT.

The chain is built from TRBV9 and TRBJ2-7; 9 bases are shared with TRBD1. V shed 3 bases, J shed 1 base, and the junction held 5 bases outside the gene matches. Germline V CDR1 and CDR2: SGDLS, YYNGEE. This CDR3 comprises 15 residues. DNA for the CDR3: TGTGCCAGCAGCGCCGGGACAGGGACTTCCTACGAGCAGTACTTC. Amino acid sequence: CASSAGTGTSYEQYF.

The chain has TRBV9 and TRBJ2-1; 7 bases align to TRBD2. The CDR3 extends over 13 amino acids. Losses at the gene ends were 5 bases for V and 4 bases for J; bases not matched to a gene: 3. The germline CDR1 and CDR2 sequences are SGDLS and YYNGEE. This CDR3 is CASSYSGYNEQFF. The CDR3, as DNA: TGTGCCAGCAGTTATAGCGGGTACAATGAGCAGTTCTTC.

The rearrangement joins TRBV10-1 to TRBJ2-1, with D hard to call. The germline V gene encodes CDR1 WNHNN and CDR2 SYGVQD (reference sequence). Trimming cost V 7 bases and J 5 bases, with 12 bases left between them. CDR3 length equals 13 residues. The CDR3 region is CASIRSGNNEQFF. The CDR3 nucleotides are TGCGCCAGCATCCGAAGTGGGAACAATGAGCAGTTCTTC.

The chain combines TRBV2 with TRBJ1-1; D may be TRBD1 (5 bases). Trimming left V 10 bases short and J 3 bases short, with 15 bases between. CDR1 is SNHLY and CDR2 is FYNNEI in the germline V gene. The CDR3 loop spans 13 amino acids. CDR3 nucleotides: TGTGCCATCGTCTCGACAGTCTACACTGAAGCTTTCTTT. Protein product: CAIVSTVYTEAFF.

The chain couples TRBV7-2 to TRBJ2-7; D gene unclear. The CDR3 loop spans 11 amino acids. V was cut by 5 bases and J by 6 bases, with 8 bases left in between. The germline V gene has CDR1 SGHTA and CDR2 FQGNSA. DNA of the CDR3: TGTGCCAGCAGCGACGTGGCCGAGCAGTACTTC. The encoded protein is CASSDVAEQYF.

The chain is built from TRBV6-5 and TRBJ2-2; the D gene is possibly TRBD1 (6 bases). The V and J ends lost 4 bases and 6 bases respectively, with 12 bases between them. The CDR3 runs 14 residues. Germline CDR1 is MNHEY and CDR2 is SVGAGI. CDR3 nucleotide sequence: TGTGCCAGCAGTTGGGGGCCCGGAGCCGGGGAGCTGTTTTTT. Translating gives CASSWGPGAGELFF.

This chain links TRBV11-2 with TRBJ1-4; D is unclear. Germline lookup yields CDR1 SGHAT and CDR2 FQNNGV. The V end lost 5 bases, the J end lost 7 bases, and 8 bases lay between the germline ends. CDR3 length: 12 amino acids. The CDR3 region has the DNA TGTGCCAGCAGCCTCCTCGGTGAAAAACTGTTTTTT. As protein: CASSLLGEKLFF. The full variable domain, with the rest looked up from reference TRBV11-2 and TRBJ1-4, is EAGVAQSPRYKIIEKRQSVAFWCNPISGHATLYWYQQILGQGPKLLIQFQNNGVVDDSQLPKDRFSAERLKGVDSTLKIQPAKLEDSAVYLCASSLLGEKLFFGSGTQLSVL.

The chain carries TRBV10-1 and TRBJ2-7; tentatively, D is TRBD1 (5 bases). Germline-derived CDR1 and CDR2 are WNHNN and SYGVQD (reference sequence). V lost 2 bases to trimming and J lost 2 bases, with 7 bases between them. The CDR3 covers 13 residues. The CDR3 nucleotides read TGCGCCAGCAGTGAGAGGGGTGCCTACGAGCAGTACTTC. This codes for CASSERGAYEQYF.

This clone was recorded once. V gene TRBV14 combines with J gene TRBJ2-3, with D unresolved. Deletions cut 1 base from V and 0 bases from J, with 17 bases between. The CDR3 has 18 amino acids. The germline gives CDR1 SGHDN, CDR2 FVKESK. The CDR3 loop is CASSQATHRNKSTDTQYF. The DNA for the CDR3 is TGTGCCAGCAGCCAAGCTACACACCGTAATAAGAGCACAGATACGCAGTATTTT.

V gene TRBV9 combines with J gene TRBJ2-1; unclear D gene. CDR1 and CDR2 (germline): SGDLS, YYNGEE. Deletions cut 2 bases from V and 9 bases from J, with 24 bases between. The CDR3 is 17 residues long. The CDR3 nucleotides read TGTGCCAGCAGCGTTGATAGGGCCGGGTCCCTTTACGGTGAGCAGTTCTTC. It specifies CASSVDRAGSLYGEQFF.

The chain has TRBV28 and TRBJ2-2; D might be TRBD1 (6 bases). Trimming removed 7 bases at V and 7 bases at J, with 16 bases between. In germline, CDR1 is MDHEN, CDR2 SYDVKM. There are 14 residues in the CDR3. The CDR3 protein is CASKVQGWGGELFF. CDR3 DNA: TGTGCCAGCAAAGTACAGGGTTGGGGCGGGGAGCTGTTTTTT. Drawing the rest from reference TRBV28 and TRBJ2-2, the complete variable domain is DVKVTQSSRYLVKRTGEKVFLECVQDMDHENMFWYRQDPGLGLRLIYFSYDVKMKEKGDIPEGYSVSREKKERFSLILESASTNQTSMYLCASKVQGWGGELFFGEGSRLTVL.

V gene TRBV9 combines with J gene TRBJ2-5; 9 nucleotides match TRBD1. After removal of 4 bases from V and 5 bases from J, the junction contained 9 bases not matched to a gene. Germline V lookup: CDR1 SGDLS, CDR2 YYNGEE. The CDR3 runs 15 residues. DNA of the CDR3: TGTGCCAGCAGCTTTCGGGACAGGGAAATGGAGACCCAGTACTTC. Its protein product is CASSFRDREMETQYF.

This clone turned up a few times. This sequence joins TRBV30 and TRBJ1-2; perhaps TRBD1 as D (6 bases). V lost 0 bases and J 0 bases, leaving 8 bases between the germline ends. Germline V gene sequence: CDR1 GTSNPN, CDR2 SVGIG (reference sequence). This CDR3 spans 14 amino acids. The CDR3 nucleotides are TGTGCCTGGAGTGTAAGGGGGACTAACTATGGCTACACCTTC. This sequence encodes CAWSVRGTNYGYTF.

V usage is TRBV9 and J usage is TRBJ2-5, with D unclear. The germline gives CDR1 SGDLS, CDR2 YYNGEE. This CDR3 region has 15 residues. The V and J ends lost 1 base and 5 bases respectively, with 15 bases between them. CDR3 bases: TGTGCCAGCAGCGTAAGGTCTTATCTGGGGGAGACCCAGTACTTC. Amino acid sequence: CASSVRSYLGETQYF.

The chain joins TRBV5-1 to TRBJ1-4; perhaps TRBD1 as D (6 bases). CDR1 is SGHRS, CDR2 YFSETQ, per germline. This CDR3 contains 13 residues. V was trimmed by 4 bases and J by 14 bases, leaving 18 bases between them. In DNA form, the CDR3 reads TGCGCCAGCAGCCCCGTTGGGGGGCCCGAGCTGTTTTTT. Amino acid sequence: CASSPVGGPELFF.

This chain connects TRBV9 to TRBJ2-5; D gene unclear. V lost 0 bases to trimming and J lost 5 bases, with 14 bases between them. Germline V gene data show CDR1 as SGDLS and CDR2 as YYNGEE. CDR3 size: 15 residues. The CDR3 nucleotides are TGTGCCAGCAGCGTAGGGGCAGGTGACCTTGAGACCCAGTACTTC. Translation gives CASSVGAGDLETQYF.

The V and J genes are TRBV9 and TRBJ2-5; 7 bases line up with TRBD2. From germline, CDR1 is SGDLS and CDR2 YYNGEE. CDR3 length: 15 amino acids. The junction had 7 bases not matched to a gene; V was cut back by 2 bases and J by 3 bases. The CDR3 coding sequence is TGTGCCAGCAGCGTGAAGGGCGGGAGCGAAGAGACCCAGTACTTC. Its protein is CASSVKGGSEETQYF.

The chain joins TRBV18 to TRBJ2-6; the D is unclear. Germline CDR1 reads KGHSH; CDR2 reads LQKENI. V was trimmed by 2 bases and J by 0 bases, leaving 11 bases between them. There are 17 residues in the CDR3. The CDR3 loop is CASSPREQSSGANVLTF. DNA of the CDR3: TGTGCCAGCTCACCAAGGGAACAGAGCTCTGGGGCCAACGTCCTGACTTTC.

The CDR3 loop reads CATQHMGQGWYEQYF. The CDR3 nucleotides are TGTGCCACCCAACACATGGGACAGGGCTGGTACGAGCAGTACTTC. The chain combines TRBV27 with TRBJ2-7, with 9 bases aligning to TRBD1. After removal of 10 bases from V and 4 bases from J, the junction contained 14 bases not matched to a gene. There are 15 residues in the CDR3. Germline loops: CDR1 MNHEY, CDR2 SMNVEV (reference sequence).

The J gene is TRBJ2-1, the V gene TRBV9, with 13 bases identical to TRBD2. V lost 4 bases, J lost 2 bases, and 9 bases stayed unmatched. The CDR3 is made up of 18 amino acids. Germline V gene lookup returns CDR1 SGDLS and CDR2 YYNGEE. In nucleotides, the CDR3 is TGTGCCAGCAGCTCGAGGGGGACTAGCGGGAACCCCTACAATGAGCAGTTCTTC. This sequence encodes CASSSRGTSGNPYNEQFF. The complete variable domain, with remaining parts taken from reference TRBV9 and TRBJ2-1, reads DSGVTQTPKHLITATGQRVTLRCSPRSGDLSVYWYQQSLDQGLQFLIQYYNGEERAKGNILERFSAQQFPDLHSELNLSSLELGDSALYFCASSSRGTSGNPYNEQFFGPGTRLTVL.